This TCR beta chain was sequenced for a study of T cells in Graves' hyperthyroidism and ophthalmopathy. Amplification yielded TCR beta CDR3 regions, with RNA transcripts as the source. The study used the HTBI primer set for a first-round RT-PCR of the TCR CDR3. Using its own MiXCR run on the multiplex PCR reads, TCRdb lists one record per CDR3 protein. This sample carries about 280,000 distinct CDR3 sequences, around a quarter of them seen once, and the ten largest clones take approximately 30%. The sample holds many counts of this clonotype. The CDR3 consists of 16 residues. Germline V gene sequence: CDR1 LNHDA, CDR2 SQIVND (reference sequence). V was clipped by 6 bases and J by 5 bases, with 22 bases between them.

The V and J genes are TRBV19 and TRBJ1-1; possible D gene TRBD1, 5 bases. The source material was blood. The TCR sequence derives from a man aged 35-49 years with Graves' hyperthyroidism that later progressed to Graves' ophthalmopathy. CDR3 sequence (DNA): TGTGCCAGTAGGGCGGCAGGGTTGGGAGAGGGGACTGAAGCTTTCTTT. As protein: CASRAAGLGEGTEAFF. The complete variable domain, with remaining parts taken from reference TRBV19 and TRBJ1-1, reads DGGITQSPKYLFRKEGQNVTLSCEQNLNHDAMYWYRQDPGQGLRLIYYSQIVNDFQKGDIAEGYSVSREKKESFPLTVTSAQKNPTAFYLCASRAAGLGEGTEAFFGQGTRLTVV.